This T cell receptor beta chain was profiled in a study of cytomegalovirus exposure and HLA in healthy donors. Study-wide points: Later on, an analysis showed TCR association rates differing by HLA locus, with DRB1 the most and HLA-C the fewest. Another analysis was done later, and it associated more than 15,000 TCR beta sequences with HLA alleles at 0.05 false discovery rate.

Regarding this clone: Its antigen is not identified.

The CDR3 is 16 amino acids. Unmatched junction bases numbered 5, after V lost 3 bases and J lost 5 bases. Germline-derived CDR1 and CDR2 are SGDLS and YYNGEE. PCR primers comprised 60 Vbeta and 13 Jbeta primers. The repertoire was sequenced with immunoSEQ multiplex PCR; TCRdb's copy has only in-frame clones and lacks some. Here the sample spans under 200,000 clones, around 77% being singletons. The sample consisted of PBMCs. The source of this sequence is a man aged 60 to 69 in good health and CMV-seronegative. The chain links TRBV9 to TRBJ2-3; 14 nucleotides match TRBD2. In nucleotides, the CDR3 is TGTGCCAGCAGCGAGATGGGACTAGCGGGAGTAGATACGCAGTATTTT. Translated: CASSEMGLAGVDTQYF.